These 18 T cell receptor beta chains share one sample of origin, sequenced in a study of PD-1 blockade in classical Hodgkin lymphoma. After autologous stem cell transplantation all patients relapsed, and prior brentuximab vedotin exposure differed between cohorts. Libraries were prepared by immunoSEQ multiplex PCR; TCRdb keeps only in-frame clonotypes and omits some of them. Of 72,000 or so clones listed, about 92% are singletons. The input for sequencing was peripheral blood mononuclear cells (PBMCs), taken at baseline. The source of these receptors is a human donor with classical Hodgkin lymphoma.

V is TRBV12-2 and J is TRBJ2-1; TRBD2 is taken as the D call from the table, unchecked against the DNA. TRBV12-2 is a documented pseudogene. The CDR3 is 17 amino acids. The CDR3 region has the DNA TGTGCAAGTCGCCTATCACTCTGGTCGGGACTAGCCTGGGAGCAGTTCTTC. This gives the protein CASRLSLWSGLAWEQFF.

This CDR3 reads CASSIEGAGGNYGYTF. The CDR3 DNA is TGTGCCAGTAGTATAGAAGGTGCAGGGGGAAACTATGGCTACACCTTC. The rearrangement joins TRBV19 to TRBJ1-2; 7 nucleotides agree with TRBD1. In germline, CDR1 is LNHDA, CDR2 SQIVND (reference sequence). The CDR3 loop spans 16 amino acids. V trimming: 0 bases; J trimming: 2 bases; junction bases outside the gene matches: 6.

This chain connects TRBV9 to TRBJ1-4; D gene unclear. Germline V gene data show CDR1 as SGDLS and CDR2 as YYNGEE. CDR3 length equals 14 residues. Trimming stripped 0 bases from V and 8 bases from J, with 11 bases between. The CDR3 DNA sequence: TGTGCCAGCAGCGTAGAATCCTTTGGAGAAAAACTGTTTTTT. It encodes CASSVESFGEKLFF. Complete variable domain (other parts from reference TRBV9 and TRBJ1-4): DSGVTQTPKHLITATGQRVTLRCSPRSGDLSVYWYQQSLDQGLQFLIQYYNGEERAKGNILERFSAQQFPDLHSELNLSSLELGDSALYFCASSVESFGEKLFFGSGTQLSVL.

For this clone: A junction boundary mismatches the germline segment, possibly from a read error. This chain joins TRBV6-5 and TRBJ2-7; 8 bases fit TRBD1. The CDR3 runs to 16 residues. The germline gives CDR1 MNHEY, CDR2 SVGAGI. CDR3 sequence (DNA): TGTGCCAGCAATTACGACGACAGGGGACCGAACTACGAGCAGTACTTC. Protein sequence: CASNYDDRGPNYEQYF.

The CDR3 region is CASSLSTGGPNRDGYTF. CDR3 DNA sequence: TGTGCCAGCAGCTTATCGACAGGGGGACCGAACAGGGATGGCTACACCTTC. This chain links TRBV7-9 with TRBJ1-2; 9 bases align to TRBD1. Losses at the gene ends were 2 bases for V and 6 bases for J; bases not matched to a gene: 13. Germline V CDR1 and CDR2: SEHNR, FQNEAQ (reference sequence). There are 17 residues in the CDR3. The whole variable domain, filled in from reference TRBV7-9 and TRBJ1-2, reads DTGVSQNPRHKITKRGQNVTFRCDPISEHNRLYWYRQTLGQGPEFLTYFQNEAQLEKSRLLSDRFSAERPKGSFSTLEIQRTEQGDSAMYLCASSLSTGGPNRDGYTFGSGTRLTVV.

The chain carries TRBV27 and TRBJ2-1; D call uncertain. There are 13 residues in the CDR3. The germline CDR1 and CDR2 sequences are MNHEY and SMNVEV (reference sequence). Trimming removed 0 bases at V and 4 bases at J, with 4 bases between. The CDR3 nucleotides are TGTGCCAGCAGTTTATCCCCTTACAATGAGCAGTTCTTC. As protein: CASSLSPYNEQFF.

This chain links TRBV27 with TRBJ2-7; D call uncertain. The ends were cut back, 4 bases at V and 6 bases at J, with 10 bases in the middle. The CDR3 totals 12 residues. Per germline, CDR1 MNHEY and CDR2 SMNVEV (reference sequence). The CDR3 protein is CASSWIGSEQYF. The DNA of the CDR3 is TGTGCCAGCAGTTGGATCGGGTCCGAGCAGTACTTC.

The rearrangement joins TRBV28 to TRBJ2-5, with D perhaps matching TRBD1 (6 bases). The CDR3 sequence is 18 residues long. The V and J ends lost 3 bases and 5 bases respectively, with 25 bases between them. Germline values: CDR1 MDHEN, CDR2 SYDVKM. CDR3 in DNA: TGTGCCAGCAGTTTTCGTGGGGGCGGATTTCAGCTGTGGGAGACCCAGTACTTC. Protein: CASSFRGGGFQLWETQYF.

The chain links TRBV6-6 to TRBJ2-7, with D tentatively TRBD2 (6 bases). CDR3 size: 13 residues. Germline V gene sequence: CDR1 MNHNY, CDR2 SVGAGI (reference sequence). Trimming pared 7 bases from V and 1 base from J, leaving 11 bases between. CDR3 in DNA: TGTGCCAGCACGGGAGAAGGATCCTACGAGCAGTACTTC. It codes for CASTGEGSYEQYF.

The genes are TRBV27 and TRBJ1-3, with D possibly being TRBD1 (5 bases). The CDR3 has 15 amino acids. CDR1 is MNHEY and CDR2 is SMNVEV in the germline V gene (reference sequence). V was clipped by 5 bases and J by 0 bases, with 11 bases between them. In DNA, the CDR3 is TGTGCCAGCAGTCCCTCGGGGGGCTCTGGAAACACCATATATTTT. It specifies CASSPSGGSGNTIYF.

The V call is TRBV7-9, the J call TRBJ1-2; the D is unclear. The CDR3 runs 13 residues. The V end lost 7 bases, the J end lost 4 bases, and 13 bases lay between the germline ends. The germline gives CDR1 SEHNR, CDR2 FQNEAQ (reference sequence). CDR3 protein: CASTPGVIYGYTF. CDR3 sequence (DNA): TGTGCCAGCACCCCGGGAGTGATCTATGGCTACACCTTC.

The chain has TRBV7-7 and TRBJ2-1, with 8 bases that match TRBD1. V lost 1 base, J lost 8 bases, and 13 bases stayed unmatched. Germline CDR1 SSHAT, CDR2 FNYEAQ (reference sequence). This CDR3 has 17 amino acids. The CDR3 loop reads CASSLGSGQVNADEQFF. The CDR3 DNA reads TGTGCCAGCAGCTTAGGCTCGGGACAGGTCAATGCCGATGAGCAGTTCTTC.

The chain is built from TRBV18 and TRBJ2-5; D assignment may be TRBD1 or TRBD2 (5 bases each). CDR1 KGHSH and CDR2 LQKENI come from the germline V gene. The CDR3 is 15 residues long. The V and J ends lost 2 bases and 5 bases respectively, with 15 bases between them. The CDR3 sequence is CASSPGTHPLETQYF. The CDR3 DNA is TGTGCCAGCTCACCAGGGACCCACCCCTTGGAGACCCAGTACTTC.

The J gene is TRBJ2-5, the V gene TRBV25-1, with no clear D. The V gene's germline CDR1 is MGHDK and CDR2 SYGVNS. The V end was cut by 3 bases, the J end by 4 bases, with 3 bases between. The CDR3 has 11 residues. The CDR3 bases are TGTGCCAGCAGTGATGGAGAGACCCAGTACTTC. This translates into CASSDGETQYF.

The V gene is TRBV4-1, the J gene TRBJ2-1; D tentatively fits TRBD1 or TRBD2 (5 bases each). In germline, CDR1 is MGHRA, CDR2 YSYEKL. CDR3 length: 17 residues. The V end was cut by 3 bases, the J end by 5 bases, with 20 bases between. CDR3 sequence: CASSQGENSYRHNEQFF. The DNA of the CDR3 is TGCGCCAGCAGCCAGGGGGAAAACTCATACCGGCACAATGAGCAGTTCTTC.

This clone was seen only a few times. The chain combines TRBV6-5 with TRBJ2-2, with 9 bases identical to TRBD1. This CDR3 comprises 16 residues. With 0 bases clipped from V and 6 bases from J, the junction kept 5 bases outside the gene matches. Germline V gene lookup returns CDR1 MNHEY and CDR2 SVGAGI. The CDR3 DNA sequence: TGTGCCAGCAGTTACTCGTTGGGACAGGGTGCCGGGGAGCTGTTTTTT. Protein sequence: CASSYSLGQGAGELFF.

Only one count was recorded for this clone. The rearrangement uses TRBV5-1 and TRBJ1-1; possible D gene TRBD1, 5 bases. Germline V CDR1 and CDR2: SGHRS, YFSETQ. The V and J ends lost 3 bases and 0 bases respectively, with 9 bases between them. CDR3 length equals 14 residues. The CDR3 protein is CASSSDTLNTEAFF. CDR3 nucleotide sequence: TGCGCCAGCAGCTCGGACACCTTGAACACTGAAGCTTTCTTT.

In this sample, this clone turned up once. The V call is TRBV6-1, the J call TRBJ2-1, with 7 bases identical to TRBD1. There are 15 residues in the CDR3. Germline-derived CDR1 and CDR2 are MNHNS and SASEGT. V lost 1 base and J lost 5; bases outside the gene matches: 5. This CDR3 is CASSEEQGIDNEQFF. CDR3 nucleotide sequence: TGTGCCAGCAGTGAAGAACAGGGGATAGACAATGAGCAGTTCTTC.